Given below is one T cell receptor beta chain in context. How the authors handled the data: Reference gene primer amplification yielded estimated nucleated cell counts. Sequencing was performed with immunoSEQ multiplex PCR; in TCRdb, only in-frame clones are kept and a portion is missing. V and J calls and clone size follow that table, whereas D and trimming were derived from the DNA. The sample has about 200,000 clones; 70% to 90% are singletons. Trimming removed 0 bases at V and 0 bases at J, with 9 bases between. Germline CDR1 LNHNV, CDR2 YYDKDF (reference sequence). The CDR3 is made up of 16 amino acids. The data are from a study of blood T cell repertoires in COVID-19. The overall study: Acute and convalescent COVID-19 specimens originated in the United States, Italy and Spain.

The sequence was collected from a woman older than 75 with acute or convalescent COVID-19. Sequences were obtained from peripheral blood. The genes are TRBV15 and TRBJ1-3; D is perhaps TRBD1 (6 bases). The CDR3 DNA reads as TGTGCCACCAGCAGAGATAGACAGGTCTCTGGAAACACCATATATTTT. Its translation is CATSRDRQVSGNTIYF. Drawing the rest from reference TRBV15 and TRBJ1-3, the complete variable domain is DAMVIQNPRYQVTQFGKPVTLSCSQTLNHNVMYWYQQKSSQAPKLLFHYYDKDFNNEADTPDNFQSRRPNTSFCFLDIRSPGLGDTAMYLCATSRDRQVSGNTIYFGEGSWLTVV.